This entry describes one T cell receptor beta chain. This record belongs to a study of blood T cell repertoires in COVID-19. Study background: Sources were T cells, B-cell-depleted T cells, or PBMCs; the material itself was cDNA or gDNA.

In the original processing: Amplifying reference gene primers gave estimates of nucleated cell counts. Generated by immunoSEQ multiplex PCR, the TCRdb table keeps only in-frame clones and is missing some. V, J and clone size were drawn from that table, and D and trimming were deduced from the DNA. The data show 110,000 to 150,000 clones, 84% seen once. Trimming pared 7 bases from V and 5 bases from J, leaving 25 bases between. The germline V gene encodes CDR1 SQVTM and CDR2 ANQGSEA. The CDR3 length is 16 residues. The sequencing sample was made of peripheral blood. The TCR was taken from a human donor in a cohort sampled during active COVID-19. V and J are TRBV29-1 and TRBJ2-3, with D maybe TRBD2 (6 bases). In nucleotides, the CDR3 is TGCAGCGCCGTGCCGCTGAACCGGGGGTTAAAAGATACGCAGTATTTT. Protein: CSAVPLNRGLKDTQYF.